This T cell receptor beta chain was sequenced for a study of blood T cells in healthy people across ages. This clonotype was counted a few times. Antigen specificity is unknown. A second PCR, run for roughly 7 to 11 cycles, used a sample-barcoded 5' primer plus a J-beta primer mix. In TCRdb, the 5' RACE reads were re-called with MiXCR into one record per CDR3 protein. The table includes roughly 2 million distinct CDR3 sequences, less than 50% detected once. CDR1 is MNHEY, CDR2 SVGAGI, per germline. The ends were cut back, 1 base at V and 12 bases at J, with 10 bases in the middle. This CDR3 contains 12 residues. Findings and caveats of the study: Relative to aged donors, long-lived donors carried more naive CD4+ cells and displayed higher diversity.

The authors isolated at least 6 million PBMCs per sample. Samples each yielded at least 6 micrograms of total RNA. V gene TRBV6-5 combines with J gene TRBJ2-1, with D possibly being TRBD2 (7 bases). This clonotype was obtained from a woman in her forties in good health. Sequences were obtained from blood. The CDR3 protein is CASSYWGGGQFF. The CDR3 coding sequence is TGTGCCAGCAGTTACTGGGGAGGGGGGCAGTTCTTC.